This T cell receptor beta chain was observed in a study of cytomegalovirus exposure and HLA in healthy donors. Overall study results and limits: Rarity characterized most TCR sequences, yet some public TCRs appeared in many donors.

Clones were read by immunoSEQ multiplex PCR, and TCRdb kept only the in-frame ones, dropping some. The sample lists 200,000 or so clones; 70% to 90% were seen once. The CDR3 spans 18 residues. Trimming took 3 bases from V and 0 from J, leaving 17 bases between them. Germline V gene lookup returns CDR1 SGHVS and CDR2 FQNEAQ. This clone is a singleton in its sample. Its antigen is unknown. The sample comprised PBMCs. The genes are TRBV7-8 and TRBJ2-2; D might be TRBD2 (6 bases). The source of this sequence is a woman aged 18-30 years in good health and CMV-seronegative. In nucleotides, the CDR3 is TGTGCCAGCAGCTTTTCAACGGGAGACGTCTCGAACACCGGGGAGCTGTTTTTT. Translated: CASSFSTGDVSNTGELFF.